The present T cell receptor (beta chain) was sequenced within a study of CD8+CD57+ T cells in acquired aplastic anemia. Study-level findings and limits: Shared by patients and controls, nearly 30 CD8+ CDR3s were abundant in patients.

For this clonotype: Its antigen is as yet unknown. A junction boundary mismatches the germline segment, possibly from a read error.

All sequencing subjects had displayed CD8+CD57+ cell expansion on flow cytometry. TCR beta VDJ and CDR3 profiling used genomic DNA as template. TCRdb recomputed calls from the reads with MiXCR, one row per CDR3 protein. The data hold 120,000 or so distinct CDR3 sequences, with nearly 40% observed a single time. The TCR originated in a human donor with aplastic anemia. The sample was sorted CD4+, CD8+, or CD8+CD57+ T cells (not recorded which) from PBMCs.

This CDR3 reads CVSSLGRVTYNEQFF. As DNA, the CDR3 is TGTGTCAGCAGCTTAGGGAGGGTGACCTACAACGAGCAGTTCTTC. V and J are TRBV7-9 and TRBJ2-1, with 7 bases matching TRBD2. The CDR3 loop spans 15 amino acids. Germline V gene data show CDR1 as SEHNR and CDR2 as FQNEAQ (reference sequence).